Listed here are 25 T cell receptor beta chains from one sample, sequenced in a study of beta chain features in type 1 diabetes. cDNA synthesis used the whole RNA isolate, giving expressed TCRB sequences. Method: immunoSEQ multiplex PCR; TCRdb's copy keeps in-frame clones and lacks some. The table has 120,000 or so clones, 17% seen once; the top ten hold 2.6%. No cognate antigen is known for these TCRs. Study results and limitations: Type 1 diabetes patients had moderately but significantly shorter TCRB CDR3s in all four CD4+ subsets.

The sequencing sample was made of central memory CD4+ T cells from blood. These receptors all stem from a man younger than 30 with type 1 diabetes.

This chain links TRBV29-1 with TRBJ1-1; possibly TRBD1 for D (6 bases). V was shortened by 6 bases and J by 4 bases, with 15 bases between the two germline ends. Germline CDR1 and CDR2: SQVTM and ANQGSEA. The CDR3 has 13 residues. The CDR3 coding sequence is TGCAGCGTCCTCAGGGGAGGGGGCACTGAAGCTTTCTTT. Amino acids: CSVLRGGGTEAFF.

This clone has only a few counts. The CDR3 DNA sequence: TGCGCCAGCAGCTTGGACCCTAGCTCCTACAATGAGCAGTTCTTC. Protein: CASSLDPSSYNEQFF. The V and J genes are TRBV5-1 and TRBJ2-1; D is unresolved. The CDR3 covers 15 residues. Germline V gene sequence: CDR1 SGHRS, CDR2 YFSETQ. V lost 0 bases and J lost 0, with 7 bases in between.

This clone was detected many times. The genes are TRBV14 and TRBJ2-3; TRBD1 aligns across 8 bases. J lost 1 base, V lost 4 bases, and 13 bases had no gene match. This CDR3 spans 18 amino acids. CDR1 SGHDN and CDR2 FVKESK come from the germline V gene. CDR3 DNA sequence: TGTGCCAGCAGCCCAAGGGCCGCCCCGGGACAGGGCACAGATACGCAGTATTTT. Translated: CASSPRAAPGQGTDTQYF.

The rearrangement links TRBV9 to TRBJ2-1; the D gene is possibly TRBD1 (6 bases). V lost 0 bases, J lost 6 bases, and 13 bases lay in between. This CDR3 is built from 15 residues. Germline assignment: CDR1 SGDLS and CDR2 YYNGEE. CDR3 sequence: CASSVGQDQPNEQFF. The CDR3, as DNA: TGTGCCAGCAGCGTAGGACAGGACCAGCCCAATGAGCAGTTCTTC.

CDR3 region: CSVGAVQGEQFF. The CDR3, as DNA: TGCAGCGTTGGGGCGGTCCAGGGAGAGCAGTTCTTC. V is TRBV29-1 and J is TRBJ2-1, with D possibly being TRBD1 (5 bases). V was trimmed by 4 bases and J by 10 bases, leaving 14 bases between them. CDR3 length equals 12 residues. CDR1 SQVTM and CDR2 ANQGSEA come from the germline V gene.

This clone was detected only a few times. The CDR3 DNA sequence: TGTGCCAGCAGCTCCCGGGACAACCTCCAAGAGACCCAGTACTTC. Its protein product is CASSSRDNLQETQYF. The rearrangement uses TRBV7-9 and TRBJ2-5; D is possibly TRBD1 (6 bases). Germline V gives CDR1 SEHNR, CDR2 FQNEAQ (reference sequence). The CDR3 totals 15 residues. V lost 4 bases, J lost 1 base, and 13 bases lay in between.

This clone was counted between two and nine times. The J gene is TRBJ2-1, the V gene TRBV7-3, with 11 nucleotides matching TRBD2. The trim removed 4 bases at V and 7 bases at J, leaving 9 bases unmatched. Germline CDR1 is SGHTA and CDR2 is FQGTGA. This CDR3 is 16 amino acids long. CDR3 protein: CASSSSGTSGYNEQFF. CDR3 sequence (DNA): TGTGCCAGCAGCTCCTCCGGGACTAGCGGATATAATGAGCAGTTCTTC.

J is TRBJ2-1 and V is TRBV15; D is possibly TRBD1 (6 bases). Germline V lookup: CDR1 LNHNV, CDR2 YYDKDF (reference sequence). CDR3 length: 13 amino acids. V lost 3 bases and J 10 bases, leaving 13 bases between the germline ends. CDR3 sequence (DNA): TGTGCCACCAGCAGGTACAGGGTGGAAGAGCAGTTCTTC. Residues: CATSRYRVEEQFF. Using reference TRBV15 and TRBJ2-1 for the parts outside the CDR3, the full variable domain is DAMVIQNPRYQVTQFGKPVTLSCSQTLNHNVMYWYQQKSSQAPKLLFHYYDKDFNNEADTPDNFQSRRPNTSFCFLDIRSPGLGDTAMYLCATSRYRVEEQFFGPGTRLTVL.

The sample holds a few counts of this clone. The genes are TRBV5-1 and TRBJ1-4, with a tentative D call TRBD1 (5 bases). The CDR3 runs 15 residues. Germline V gene lookup returns CDR1 SGHRS and CDR2 YFSETQ. Trimming took off 4 bases at V and 0 bases at J, with 10 bases between the two ends. This CDR3 is CASSLDRPTNEKLFF. CDR3 DNA sequence: TGCGCCAGCAGCCTCGACAGACCAACTAATGAAAAACTGTTTTTT.

This clone was seen more than once but under ten times. CDR3 sequence: CAWKTHDQPQHF. In DNA, the CDR3 is TGTGCCTGGAAAACCCATGACCAGCCCCAGCATTTT. The V call is TRBV30, the J call TRBJ1-5; D gene unclear. Deletions cut 4 bases from V and 7 bases from J, with 11 bases between. CDR3 length equals 12 residues. The germline V gene has CDR1 GTSNPN and CDR2 SVGIG (reference sequence).

The rearrangement uses TRBV30 and TRBJ2-2; D is unresolved. There are 13 residues in the CDR3. From germline, CDR1 is GTSNPN and CDR2 SVGIG (reference sequence). V was cut by 0 bases and J by 7 bases, with 9 bases left in between. CDR3: CAWSVMLGGELFF. In nucleotides, the CDR3 is TGTGCCTGGAGTGTAATGTTGGGCGGGGAGCTGTTTTTT.

The chain joins TRBV9 to TRBJ2-5; D is possibly TRBD2 (5 bases). The V end lost 4 bases, the J end lost 2 bases, and 9 bases lay between the germline ends. The CDR3 is 13 residues long. Germline V gene lookup returns CDR1 SGDLS and CDR2 YYNGEE. The CDR3 DNA follows: TGTGCCAGCAGCCAGCCGGGGCAAGAGACCCAGTACTTC. This translates into CASSQPGQETQYF.

The sample holds a few counts of this clone. The chain combines TRBV4-3 with TRBJ2-3, with D perhaps matching TRBD2 (5 bases). The V and J ends lost 0 bases and 6 bases respectively, with 19 bases between them. Germline V gene lookup returns CDR1 LGHNA and CDR2 YSLEER. CDR3 length: 17 residues. CDR3 bases: TGCGCCAGCAGCCAAGATCGCGGGCCGGGCCTCTATGATACGCAGTATTTT. Residues: CASSQDRGPGLYDTQYF.

This clone was counted between two and nine times. CDR3 residues: CASSRHTGTVYNEQFF. CDR3 sequence (DNA): TGTGCCAGCAGCAGACACACAGGGACTGTATACAATGAGCAGTTCTTC. V gene TRBV7-2 combines with J gene TRBJ2-1, with D perhaps given as TRBD1 or TRBD2 (6 bases each). This CDR3 is built from 16 residues. Looked up from germline, CDR1 is SGHTA and CDR2 is FQGNSA. V was shortened by 5 bases and J by 4 bases, with 18 bases between the two germline ends.

This chain uses TRBV20-1 with TRBJ2-7; no clear D. The germline CDR1 and CDR2 sequences are DFQATT and SNEGSKA (reference sequence). The V end lost 2 bases, the J end lost 4 bases, and 6 bases lay between the germline ends. The CDR3 spans 11 residues. CDR3 nucleotides: TGCAGTGCTAGACCCCAGTACGAGCAGTACTTC. It codes for CSARPQYEQYF.

To note about this clone: One end of the junction is discordant with germline, which a read error may explain. The chain joins TRBV29-1 to TRBJ2-1; the D is unclear. The germline gives CDR1 SQVTM, CDR2 ANQGSEA. This CDR3 has 10 residues. The CDR3: CSVGVQERFF. The CDR3 DNA sequence: TGCAGCGTTGGGGTTCAGGAGCGGTTCTTC.

The V and J genes are TRBV30 and TRBJ2-3; 10 bases align to TRBD2. Trimming removed 1 base from V and 2 bases from J; junction bases left unmatched: 9. The CDR3 totals 17 residues. The germline gives CDR1 GTSNPN, CDR2 SVGIG (reference sequence). The CDR3 region is CAWSADPTSGFTDTQYF. Written as DNA, the CDR3 is TGTGCCTGGAGTGCTGACCCGACTAGCGGGTTCACAGATACGCAGTATTTT.

This clone has more than one count but fewer than ten. The chain joins TRBV19 to TRBJ2-6; no definite D call. The CDR3 runs 16 residues. The ends were cut back, 3 bases at V and 0 bases at J, with 9 bases in the middle. Germline V lookup: CDR1 LNHDA, CDR2 SQIVND (reference sequence). The CDR3 DNA is TGTGCCAGTAGTATCGTCAGCACCTCTGGGGCCAACGTCCTGACTTTC. As protein: CASSIVSTSGANVLTF.

The chain links TRBV25-1 to TRBJ2-4; weak D call: TRBD2 (5 bases). Trimming stripped 8 bases from V and 0 bases from J, with 20 bases between. CDR3 length: 17 amino acids. Germline CDR1 reads MGHDK; CDR2 reads SYGVNS. The CDR3 region has the DNA TGTGCCAGCGCCGAGGGTGGAGGCTCAATAGCCAAAAACATTCAGTACTTC. Translation: CASAEGGGSIAKNIQYF.

This clone showed up just a few times. The chain carries TRBV7-2 and TRBJ2-3, with D hard to call. The germline V gene encodes CDR1 SGHTA and CDR2 FQGNSA. The V end was cut by 1 base, the J end by 2 bases, with 10 bases between. The CDR3 length is 15 residues. CDR3 amino acids: CASSLVGGFTDTQYF. As DNA, the CDR3 is TGTGCCAGCAGCTTAGTGGGCGGATTCACAGATACGCAGTATTTT.

This clone came up a few times. The chain has TRBV7-9 and TRBJ2-5; 9 nucleotides line up with TRBD1. The ends lost 1 base at V and 2 bases at J; junction bases unmatched: 5. Germline CDR1 reads SEHNR; CDR2 reads FQNEAQ (reference sequence). The length of the CDR3 is 16 residues. The DNA of the CDR3 is TGTGCCAGCAGCTTAGACCCCGGACAGGGGCAAGAGACCCAGTACTTC. Translation gives CASSLDPGQGQETQYF.

This clone was seen more than once but under ten times. The chain employs TRBV19 and TRBJ2-1; 9 bases are shared with TRBD2. Looked up from germline, CDR1 is LNHDA and CDR2 is SQIVND (reference sequence). The CDR3 spans 15 residues. V lost 5 bases and J lost 7; bases outside the gene matches: 9. DNA of the CDR3: TGTGCCAGTAGTCAAGAGACTAGCGGCCTTAATGAGCAGTTCTTC. Translating gives CASSQETSGLNEQFF.

V gene TRBV30 combines with J gene TRBJ1-1, with TRBD1 identical over 7 bases. Germline V gives CDR1 GTSNPN, CDR2 SVGIG (reference sequence). This CDR3 is built from 13 residues. The V and J ends lost 2 bases and 4 bases, in that order; junction bases with no gene match: 4. The CDR3, as DNA: TGTGCCTGGAGTAGGGCAGGGGGCACTGAAGCTTTCTTT. This translates into CAWSRAGGTEAFF.

The sample holds a few counts of this clone. The chain links TRBV5-1 to TRBJ2-7; TRBD1 matches 10 bases. There are 16 residues in the CDR3. The V gene's germline CDR1 is SGHRS and CDR2 YFSETQ. With 1 base clipped from V and 4 bases from J, the junction kept 8 bases outside the gene matches. The CDR3 loop reads CASSLSPGQGWYEQYF. CDR3 DNA sequence: TGCGCCAGCAGCTTGAGCCCGGGACAGGGGTGGTACGAGCAGTACTTC.

In this sample, this clone turned up a few times. The V call is TRBV7-2, the J call TRBJ2-3; D might be TRBD1 (6 bases). The germline V gene has CDR1 SGHTA and CDR2 FQGNSA. With 5 bases removed from V and 4 bases from J, the gap between germline ends came to 19 bases. The CDR3 is 16 residues long. The chain's CDR3 is CASSPGGRSTPDTQYF. DNA for the CDR3: TGTGCCAGCAGCCCTGGGGGCAGATCAACCCCAGATACGCAGTATTTT.